A selection of T cell receptor beta chains follows, all from one sample in a study of cytomegalovirus exposure and HLA in healthy donors. Clones were sequenced by immunoSEQ multiplex PCR, and TCRdb holds only the in-frame ones, with some missing. This sample has some 110,000 clones, with about 83% found just once. The material sequenced was PBMCs. The receptors were sampled from a man aged 18 to 30 in good health and CMV-seronegative. Each CDR3 is given with its conserved first and last residue. Each record gives: V gene, clone size, J gene, D gene, CDR3 protein, CDR3 DNA. The D gene is left open where the match is weak. Clone sizes are given selectively: once, few, many, or a class where the clone is expanded.

v_call: TRBV6-1
clone_size: once
j_call: TRBJ1-2
d_call: TRBD1
cdr3_aa: CASSEVQGAHGYTF
cdr3_nt: TGTGCCAGCAGTGAAGTACAGGGGGCCCATGGCTACACCTTC

v_call: TRBV7-9
clone_size: .
j_call: TRBJ2-5
d_call: TRBD1
cdr3_aa: CASSTRTGVGETQYF
cdr3_nt: TGTGCCAGCAGCACTCGGACAGGGGTGGGAGAGACCCAGTACTTC

v_call: TRBV30
clone_size: .
j_call: TRBJ2-7
d_call: TRBD2
cdr3_aa: CAWSVRVTSGRLSYEQYF
cdr3_nt: TGTGCCTGGAGTGTACGGGTGACTAGCGGGAGACTAAGTTACGAGCAGTACTTC

v_call: TRBV6-4
clone_size: once
j_call: TRBJ2-2
d_call: .
cdr3_aa: CARIGGRDVRELFF
cdr3_nt: TGTGCCCGAATCGGGGGAAGGGATGTAAGGGAGCTGTTTTTT

v_call: TRBV30
clone_size: .
j_call: TRBJ1-2
d_call: .
cdr3_aa: CAWSGSGGHNYGYTF
cdr3_nt: TGTGCCTGGAGTGGGTCTGGGGGCCATAACTATGGCTACACCTTC

v_call: TRBV28
clone_size: .
j_call: TRBJ2-1
d_call: .
cdr3_aa: CASSPLSQVNEQFF
cdr3_nt: TGTGCCAGCAGTCCACTCTCACAGGTGAATGAGCAGTTCTTC

v_call: TRBV6-5
clone_size: .
j_call: TRBJ2-7
d_call: TRBD1
cdr3_aa: CASSVGQGVYEQYF
cdr3_nt: TGTGCCAGCAGTGTGGGACAGGGCGTCTACGAGCAGTACTTC

v_call: TRBV6-5
clone_size: medium-sized
j_call: TRBJ2-1
d_call: .
cdr3_aa: CASSYLGDNEQFF
cdr3_nt: TGTGCCAGCAGTTACCTAGGGGACAATGAGCAGTTCTTC

v_call: TRBV19
clone_size: .
j_call: TRBJ2-1
d_call: TRBD2
cdr3_aa: CASRQPGGRANEQFF
cdr3_nt: TGTGCCAGTAGACAGCCGGGGGGGAGGGCCAATGAGCAGTTCTTC

v_call: TRBV6-6
clone_size: few
j_call: TRBJ1-1
d_call: .
cdr3_aa: CASSYSTLNTEAFF
cdr3_nt: TGTGCCAGCAGTTACTCAACACTGAACACTGAAGCTTTCTTT

v_call: TRBV5-1
clone_size: .
j_call: TRBJ2-3
d_call: TRBD2
cdr3_aa: CASASGRNTDTQYF
cdr3_nt: TGCGCCAGCGCAAGCGGGAGGAACACAGATACGCAGTATTTT

v_call: TRBV7-2
clone_size: .
j_call: TRBJ2-7
d_call: .
cdr3_aa: CASSLGGGGVYEQYF
cdr3_nt: TGTGCCAGCAGCTTAGGAGGAGGGGGCGTCTACGAGCAGTACTTC

v_call: TRBV27
clone_size: .
j_call: TRBJ2-3
d_call: TRBD2
cdr3_aa: CASDYTGGYGADTQYF
cdr3_nt: TGTGCCAGCGACTACACGGGGGGATATGGAGCTGATACGCAGTATTTT

v_call: TRBV30
clone_size: once
j_call: TRBJ1-2
d_call: .
cdr3_aa: CASPRGYGYTF
cdr3_nt: TGTGCCTCGCCCAGAGGCTATGGCTACACCTTC

v_call: TRBV11-2
clone_size: .
j_call: TRBJ2-1
d_call: TRBD1
cdr3_aa: CASSFRDRVNEQFF
cdr3_nt: TGTGCCAGCAGCTTCCGGGACAGGGTCAATGAGCAGTTCTTC

v_call: TRBV5-1
clone_size: .
j_call: TRBJ2-2
d_call: TRBD2
cdr3_aa: CASSSWTSGLELFF
cdr3_nt: TGCGCCAGCAGCTCCTGGACTAGCGGGCTTGAGCTGTTTTTT

v_call: TRBV5-4
clone_size: .
j_call: TRBJ2-3
d_call: .
cdr3_aa: CASSRRLERLDTQYF
cdr3_nt: TGTGCCAGCAGCCGAAGACTAGAACGGTTAGATACGCAGTATTTT

v_call: TRBV5-1
clone_size: .
j_call: TRBJ2-7
d_call: TRBD2
cdr3_aa: CASSLRLAGTGWVF
cdr3_nt: TGCGCCAGCAGCTTACGACTAGCGGGGACCGGATGGGTTTTC

v_call: TRBV7-2
clone_size: .
j_call: TRBJ2-7
d_call: .
cdr3_aa: CASSLGGLANEQYF
cdr3_nt: TGTGCCAGCAGCTTAGGGGGGCTAGCCAACGAGCAGTACTTC

v_call: TRBV12-5
clone_size: .
j_call: TRBJ2-2
d_call: TRBD2
cdr3_aa: CASGPGLTASGGNTGELFF
cdr3_nt: TGTGCTAGTGGTCCTGGATTAACTGCAAGCGGGGGAAACACCGGGGAGCTGTTTTTT

v_call: TRBV28
clone_size: few
j_call: TRBJ2-7
d_call: TRBD1
cdr3_aa: CASSPPDRADEQYF
cdr3_nt: TGTGCCAGCAGTCCACCGGACAGGGCGGACGAGCAGTACTTC

v_call: TRBV9
clone_size: .
j_call: TRBJ1-5
d_call: .
cdr3_aa: CASSAPGGNQPQHF
cdr3_nt: TGTGCCAGCAGCGCACCAGGCGGCAATCAGCCCCAGCATTTT

v_call: TRBV11-2
clone_size: .
j_call: TRBJ2-7
d_call: TRBD2
cdr3_aa: CASSHSGEQYF
cdr3_nt: TGTGCCAGCAGCCATAGCGGGGAGCAGTACTTC

v_call: TRBV7-7
clone_size: .
j_call: TRBJ2-1
d_call: TRBD2
cdr3_aa: CASSNGLAGPSEQFF
cdr3_nt: TGTGCCAGCAGCAATGGCCTAGCGGGCCCCTCGGAGCAGTTCTTC

v_call: TRBV5-1
clone_size: .
j_call: TRBJ2-7
d_call: .
cdr3_aa: CASTVPGSSGEQYF
cdr3_nt: TGCGCCAGCACCGTTCCGGGTTCTAGTGGCGAGCAGTACTTC

v_call: TRBV6-6
clone_size: .
j_call: TRBJ1-2
d_call: .
cdr3_aa: CASSAGDYGYTF
cdr3_nt: TGTGCCAGCTCCGCGGGGGATTATGGCTACACCTTC

v_call: TRBV9
clone_size: .
j_call: TRBJ2-5
d_call: TRBD1
cdr3_aa: CASSVGTGGRYQETQYF
cdr3_nt: TGTGCCAGCAGCGTTGGGACAGGGGGCCGTTACCAAGAGACCCAGTACTTC

v_call: TRBV20-1
clone_size: .
j_call: TRBJ1-2
d_call: .
cdr3_aa: CSALGGPGYTF
cdr3_nt: TGCAGTGCTCTCGGAGGGCCTGGCTACACCTTC

v_call: TRBV6-5
clone_size: .
j_call: TRBJ1-4
d_call: .
cdr3_aa: CASSYPADTHEKLFF
cdr3_nt: TGTGCCAGCAGTTACCCCGCAGATACCCATGAAAAACTGTTTTTT

v_call: TRBV9
clone_size: .
j_call: TRBJ2-3
d_call: .
cdr3_aa: CASSVGAASPDTQYF
cdr3_nt: TGTGCCAGCAGCGTAGGGGCAGCCAGCCCAGATACGCAGTATTTT

v_call: TRBV7-9
clone_size: .
j_call: TRBJ2-2
d_call: .
cdr3_aa: CASSLEGAKAGELFF
cdr3_nt: TGTGCCAGCAGCTTAGAAGGGGCTAAGGCCGGGGAGCTGTTTTTT

v_call: TRBV7-3
clone_size: few
j_call: TRBJ2-3
d_call: TRBD1
cdr3_aa: CASSLRTGQGSDTQYF
cdr3_nt: TGTGCCAGCAGCTTACGGACTGGACAGGGATCAGATACGCAGTATTTT

v_call: TRBV7-8
clone_size: once
j_call: TRBJ2-7
d_call: TRBD2
cdr3_aa: CASSLPGTSAVYEQYF
cdr3_nt: TGTGCCAGCAGCTTGCCAGGGACTAGCGCGGTCTACGAGCAGTACTTC

v_call: TRBV4-1
clone_size: .
j_call: TRBJ2-3
d_call: .
cdr3_aa: CASKPPLSTDTQYF
cdr3_nt: TGCGCCAGCAAGCCTCCCTTGAGCACAGATACGCAGTATTTT

v_call: TRBV7-6
clone_size: .
j_call: TRBJ2-1
d_call: TRBD2
cdr3_aa: CASSSGQAGGIGSYNEQFF
cdr3_nt: TGTGCCAGCAGCTCAGGTCAAGCGGGAGGGATAGGGTCCTACAATGAGCAGTTCTTC

v_call: TRBV25-1
clone_size: .
j_call: TRBJ2-5
d_call: TRBD1
cdr3_aa: CASSDATGGETQYF
cdr3_nt: TGTGCCAGCAGTGATGCCACAGGGGGAGAGACCCAGTACTTC

v_call: TRBV27
clone_size: .
j_call: TRBJ1-1
d_call: .
cdr3_aa: CASTPGGITEAFF
cdr3_nt: TGTGCCAGCACCCCGGGGGGTATCACTGAAGCTTTCTTT

v_call: TRBV28
clone_size: .
j_call: TRBJ2-1
d_call: .
cdr3_aa: CASSRKNYRAPTVYNEQFF
cdr3_nt: TGTGCCAGCAGCCGGAAGAACTACAGGGCCCCTACTGTTTACAATGAGCAGTTCTTC

v_call: TRBV4-3
clone_size: .
j_call: TRBJ2-3
d_call: .
cdr3_aa: CASSQDPGFTDTQYF
cdr3_nt: TGCGCCAGCAGCCAAGATCCGGGGTTCACAGATACGCAGTATTTT

v_call: TRBV28
clone_size: .
j_call: TRBJ1-5
d_call: TRBD1
cdr3_aa: CASSLDARGDQPQHF
cdr3_nt: TGTGCCAGCAGTTTAGACGCCAGGGGGGACCAGCCCCAGCATTTT

v_call: TRBV7-6
clone_size: .
j_call: TRBJ2-3
d_call: TRBD2
cdr3_aa: CASSLPIAGGSTDTQYF
cdr3_nt: TGTGCCAGCAGCTTACCTATAGCGGGGGGAAGCACAGATACGCAGTATTTT

v_call: TRBV9
clone_size: .
j_call: TRBJ2-5
d_call: .
cdr3_aa: CASSEGGGGGETQYF
cdr3_nt: TGTGCCAGCAGCGAGGGTGGAGGGGGCGGCGAGACCCAGTACTTC

v_call: TRBV11-2
clone_size: .
j_call: TRBJ2-3
d_call: TRBD1
cdr3_aa: CASSPWGTGSDTQYF
cdr3_nt: TGTGCCAGCAGCCCCTGGGGGACAGGGTCCGATACGCAGTATTTT

v_call: TRBV4-3
clone_size: once
j_call: TRBJ2-5
d_call: .
cdr3_aa: CASSRGASLGVETQYF
cdr3_nt: TGCGCCAGCAGCCGTGGAGCTTCTCTAGGGGTAGAGACCCAGTACTTC

v_call: TRBV19
clone_size: .
j_call: TRBJ2-7
d_call: .
cdr3_aa: CASSTLLDEQYF
cdr3_nt: TGTGCCAGTAGTACCCTATTAGACGAGCAGTACTTC